These 8 T cell receptor beta chains came from one sample sequenced in a study of regulatory T cells in long-lasting Graves disease (dated by TCRdb to the early 2020s). Libraries came from multiplex PCR. This sample was sequenced with an Illumina HiSeq 4000. TCR beta libraries were built with iRepertoire HTBI primers and Arm-PCR amplification of CDR3 regions. TCRdb cleaned the public reads at Q25 with fastp, built clones with MiXCR and kept in-frame beta chains. Rows are combined by CDR3 protein, so each entry shows the most common genes and DNA. The sample contains around 400,000 distinct CDR3 sequences, more than 20% of them found a single time. Of the sample, around 30% falls within the top ten clones. The time point label on this specimen signifies: persistent/refractory GD, antithyroid drugs over 5 years with positive TRAb. For both TCR sequencing and RNA sequencing, RNA was extracted from PBMCs using TRIzol.

The sample consisted of peripheral blood mononuclear cells (PBMCs), taken when the disease was refractory, from a patient treated with antithyroid drugs. All receptors derive from a woman between 40 and 50 years old with Graves disease. Donor details come from another sample of the same person, matched by shared clones.

This clonotype showed up many times. The chain combines TRBV7-9 with TRBJ2-4, with 8 positions matching TRBD1. The CDR3 is made up of 16 amino acids. Germline loops: CDR1 SEHNR, CDR2 FQNEAQ (reference sequence). Trimming took 5 bases from V and 0 from J; bases not matched to a gene: 6. This CDR3 is CASSPGQGLAKNIQYF. In DNA, the CDR3 is TGTGCCAGCAGCCCCGGACAGGGACTAGCCAAAAACATTCAGTACTTC.

This clonotype was observed at least ten times. The rearrangement links TRBV28 to TRBJ2-2; D may be TRBD1 or TRBD2 (5 bases each). The CDR3 spans 19 residues. Germline assignment: CDR1 MDHEN and CDR2 SYDVKM. Trimming pared 7 bases from V and 0 bases from J, leaving 24 bases between. For the CDR3, the DNA is TGTGCCAGCACCCTGGGGGTGGCCAGATGGGAGCCGAACACCGGGGAGCTGTTTTTT. Its protein is CASTLGVARWEPNTGELFF.

Ten or more counts support this clonotype. The chain is built from TRBV6-1 and TRBJ1-2, with unresolved D. Trimming took off 8 bases at V and 2 bases at J, with 21 bases between the two ends. Germline values: CDR1 MNHNS, CDR2 SASEGT. The CDR3 spans 16 residues. CDR3 sequence reads: CASASYLDWVNYGYTF. The CDR3 DNA follows: TGTGCCAGCGCCTCCTACTTGGATTGGGTCAACTATGGCTACACCTTC.

The genes are TRBV10-2 and TRBJ1-5; 7 bases line up with TRBD1. J lost 6 bases, V lost 3 bases, and 5 bases had no gene match. Germline CDR1 is WSHSY and CDR2 is SAAADI. CDR3 length equals 14 residues. CDR3 nucleotides: TGCGCCAGCAGTGAATACAGGGGACCTCAGCCCCAGCATTTT. It translates to CASSEYRGPQPQHF.

This clonotype was observed many times. The chain recombines TRBV28 with TRBJ2-2, with TRBD1 identical over 9 bases. J gave up 9 bases and V 3 bases, and 8 bases lay outside the gene matches. Germline lookup yields CDR1 MDHEN and CDR2 SYDVKM. The CDR3 extends over 15 amino acids. The CDR3 spells CASSFGGTGNWELFF. The DNA of the CDR3 is TGTGCCAGCAGTTTTGGCGGGACAGGGAATTGGGAGCTGTTTTTT.

This clonotype has ten or more counts. The V call is TRBV12-3 or TRBV12-4, the J call TRBJ1-1; 7 bases agree with TRBD1. V shed 7 bases and J 7 bases; nucleotides not matched to a gene: 9. The CDR3 extends over 13 amino acids. In nucleotides, the CDR3 is TGTGCCAGCACCCCGGGACAGCCACTTGAAGCTTTCTTT. Translating it yields CASTPGQPLEAFF.

This clonotype was counted many times. The gene calls are TRBV28 and TRBJ1-5, with 9 bases that match TRBD1. Germline lookup yields CDR1 MDHEN and CDR2 SYDVKM. The CDR3 totals 16 residues. V lost 4 bases to trimming and J lost 9 bases; unmatched junction nucleotides: 13. CDR3 loop: CASSSGQGGIRRPQHF. CDR3 bases: TGTGCCAGCAGTTCGGGACAGGGCGGTATCAGGCGGCCCCAGCATTTT. The full variable domain, rest sourced from reference TRBV28 and TRBJ1-5, is DVKVTQSSRYLVKRTGEKVFLECVQDMDHENMFWYRQDPGLGLRLIYFSYDVKMKEKGDIPEGYSVSREKKERFSLILESASTNQTSMYLCASSSGQGGIRRPQHFGDGTRLSIL.

Concerning this clonotype: A much larger clone is a single base away; this may be a read error. CDR3 sequence reads: CASSLGDSEQYF. The CDR3 DNA follows: TGTGCCAGCAGTTTAGGGGACTCCGAGCAGTACTTC. The chain employs TRBV28 and TRBJ2-7; TRBD2 is a possible D gene (6 bases). Trimming took off 2 bases at V and 6 bases at J, with 8 bases between the two ends. This CDR3 has 12 residues. Germline assignment: CDR1 MDHEN and CDR2 SYDVKM.